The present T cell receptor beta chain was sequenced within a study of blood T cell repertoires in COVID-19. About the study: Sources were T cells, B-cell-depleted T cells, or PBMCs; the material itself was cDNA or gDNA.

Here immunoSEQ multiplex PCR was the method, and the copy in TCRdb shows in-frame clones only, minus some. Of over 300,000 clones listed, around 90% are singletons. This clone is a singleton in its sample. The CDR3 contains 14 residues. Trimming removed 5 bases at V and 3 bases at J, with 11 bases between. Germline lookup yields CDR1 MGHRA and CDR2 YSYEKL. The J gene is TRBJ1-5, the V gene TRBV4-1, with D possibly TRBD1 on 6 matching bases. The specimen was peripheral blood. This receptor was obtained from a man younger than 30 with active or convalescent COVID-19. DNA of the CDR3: TGCGCCAGCAGCACCACAGGGACCAATCAGCCCCAGCATTTT. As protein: CASSTTGTNQPQHF.